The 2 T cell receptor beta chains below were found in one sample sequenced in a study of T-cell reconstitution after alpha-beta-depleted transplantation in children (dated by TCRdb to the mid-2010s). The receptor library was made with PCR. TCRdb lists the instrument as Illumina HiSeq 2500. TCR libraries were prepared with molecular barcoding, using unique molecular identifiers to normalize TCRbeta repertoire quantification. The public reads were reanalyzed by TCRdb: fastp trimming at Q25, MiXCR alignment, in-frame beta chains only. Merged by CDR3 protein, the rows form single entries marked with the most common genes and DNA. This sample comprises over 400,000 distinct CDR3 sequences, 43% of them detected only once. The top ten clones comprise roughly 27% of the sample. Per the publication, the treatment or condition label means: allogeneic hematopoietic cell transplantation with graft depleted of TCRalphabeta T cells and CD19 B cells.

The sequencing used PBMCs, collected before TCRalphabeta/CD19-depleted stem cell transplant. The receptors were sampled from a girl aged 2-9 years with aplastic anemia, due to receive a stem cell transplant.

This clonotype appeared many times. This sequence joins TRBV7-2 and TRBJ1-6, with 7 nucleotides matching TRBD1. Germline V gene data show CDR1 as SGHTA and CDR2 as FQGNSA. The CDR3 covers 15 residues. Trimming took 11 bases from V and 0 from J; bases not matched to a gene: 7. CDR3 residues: CAVRGQSSYNSPLHF. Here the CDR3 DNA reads TGTGCCGTAAGGGGGCAAAGCTCCTATAATTCACCCCTCCACTTT.

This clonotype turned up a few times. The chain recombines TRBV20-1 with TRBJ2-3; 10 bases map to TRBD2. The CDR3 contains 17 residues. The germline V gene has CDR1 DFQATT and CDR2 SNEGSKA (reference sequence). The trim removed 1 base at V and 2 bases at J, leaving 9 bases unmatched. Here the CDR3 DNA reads TGCAGTGCTAGAGCCTCAGGACTAGCGGTTAACACAGATACGCAGTATTTT. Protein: CSARASGLAVNTDTQYF.